This T cell receptor (beta chain) was recovered during a study of CD8 T cells in ankylosing spondylitis. TCRdb re-derived calls from the 5' RACE reads in MiXCR, one entry per CDR3 protein. The profile shows about 220,000 distinct CDR3 sequences, roughly a tenth of them singletons. V was trimmed by 0 bases and J by 10 bases, leaving 14 bases between them. CDR1 is SGHRS, CDR2 YFSETQ, per germline. This CDR3 is built from 14 residues. Note on this clonotype: What it binds is not known.

Study observations and caveats: Reported data indicate significant enrichment of disease-linked clones within matched ankylosing spondylitis synovial fluid.

The sample was blood, either unsorted or a sorted T cell fraction (not recorded which). The chain joins TRBV5-1 to TRBJ2-1; D is perhaps TRBD1 (6 bases). This TCR derives from a male donor with ankylosing spondylitis or in good health (not recorded which). CDR3 in amino acids: CASSLEAGVREQFF. The CDR3 DNA reads as TGCGCCAGCAGCTTGGAGGCAGGGGTGAGGGAGCAGTTCTTC.